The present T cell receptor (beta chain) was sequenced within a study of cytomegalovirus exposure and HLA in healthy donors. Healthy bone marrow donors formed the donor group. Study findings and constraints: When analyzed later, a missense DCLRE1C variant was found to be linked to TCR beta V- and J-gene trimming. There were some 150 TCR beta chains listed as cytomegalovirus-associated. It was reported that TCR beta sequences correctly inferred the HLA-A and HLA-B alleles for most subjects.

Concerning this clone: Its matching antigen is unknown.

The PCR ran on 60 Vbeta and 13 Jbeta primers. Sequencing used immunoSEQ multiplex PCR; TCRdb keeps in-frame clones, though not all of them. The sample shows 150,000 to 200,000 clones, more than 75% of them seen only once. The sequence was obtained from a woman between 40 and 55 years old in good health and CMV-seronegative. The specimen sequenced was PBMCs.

The CDR3 region is CATSGQGISYGYTF. In DNA, the CDR3 is TGTGCCACCTCAGGACAGGGAATTTCCTATGGCTACACCTTC. J is TRBJ1-2 and V is TRBV13, with 8 bases that match TRBD1. Germline V gene sequence: CDR1 PRHDT, CDR2 FYEKMQ (reference sequence). The junction had 11 bases not matched to a gene; V was cut back by 10 bases and J by 4 bases. The CDR3 length is 14 residues.